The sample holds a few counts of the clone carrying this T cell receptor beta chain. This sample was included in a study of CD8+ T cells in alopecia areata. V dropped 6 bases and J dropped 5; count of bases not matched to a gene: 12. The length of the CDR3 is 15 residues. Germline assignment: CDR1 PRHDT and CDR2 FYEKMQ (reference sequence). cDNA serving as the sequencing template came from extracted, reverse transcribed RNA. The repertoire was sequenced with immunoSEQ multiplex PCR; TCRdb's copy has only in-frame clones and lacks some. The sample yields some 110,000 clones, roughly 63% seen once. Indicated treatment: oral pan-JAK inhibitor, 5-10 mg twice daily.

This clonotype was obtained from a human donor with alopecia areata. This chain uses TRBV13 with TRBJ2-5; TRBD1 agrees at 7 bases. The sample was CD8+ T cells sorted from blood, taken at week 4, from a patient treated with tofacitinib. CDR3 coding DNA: TGTGCCAGCAGTTCCGGGACAGCGACACGGGAGACCCAGTACTTC. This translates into CASSSGTATRETQYF.